The table lists the clone carrying this TCR beta chain with a few counts. The data were taken from a study of chronic HIV infection and antiretroviral therapy. This CDR3 comprises 14 residues. V was trimmed by 3 bases and J by 7 bases, leaving 14 bases between them. TCRdb fed the 5' RACE reads into MiXCR, producing one record per CDR3 protein. There are roughly 50,000 distinct CDR3 sequences in the sample; about 19% occur only once, and approximately 2.8% lies in the top ten. V is TRBV12-3 or TRBV12-4 and J is TRBJ2-3; D perhaps matches TRBD2 (5 bases). The receptor comes from an adult who had HIV and had not received antiretroviral therapy, or was an uninfected healthy control (not recorded which). The sample was peripheral blood. The CDR3 reads CASSLLGSRNTQYF. CDR3 sequence (DNA): TGTGCCAGCAGTTTGTTAGGGAGTCGAAATACGCAGTATTTT.